These 26 T cell receptor beta chains originate from one sample sequenced in a study of blood T cell repertoires in COVID-19. The repertoire was sequenced with immunoSEQ multiplex PCR; TCRdb's copy has only in-frame clones and lacks some. The repertoire holds about 46,000 clones, approximately 90% seen once, with over 8.5% in the top ten. The sequenced material came from peripheral blood. The receptors stem from a man in his fifties with active COVID-19.

V is TRBV7-8 and J is TRBJ1-5; no reliable D call. Deletions cut 1 base from V and 2 bases from J, with 9 bases between. The CDR3 totals 15 residues. Germline V gene lookup returns CDR1 SGHVS and CDR2 FQNEAQ. The CDR3 region is CASSLGRLGNQPQHF. The CDR3 DNA reads TGTGCCAGCAGCTTAGGGAGGCTCGGCAATCAGCCCCAGCATTTT.

The V call is TRBV2, the J call TRBJ1-5; TRBD1 is a possible D gene (6 bases). V shed 6 bases and J shed 4 bases, with 10 bases lying between them. CDR1 is SNHLY, CDR2 FYNNEI, per germline. CDR3 length equals 13 residues. As DNA, the CDR3 is TGTGCCAGCAGGAGTACAGGGAATCAGCCCCAGCATTTT. This codes for CASRSTGNQPQHF. The entire variable domain, with the rest obtained from reference TRBV2 and TRBJ1-5, is as follows: EPEVTQTPSHQVTQMGQEVILRCVPISNHLYFYWYRQILGQKVEFLVSFYNNEISEKSEIFDDQFSVERPDGSNFTLKIRSTKLEDSAMYFCASRSTGNQPQHFGDGTRLSIL.

The chain combines TRBV6-1 with TRBJ1-5, with D unclear. The length of the CDR3 is 13 residues. CDR1 and CDR2 from the germline V gene are MNHNS and SASEGT. V lost 2 bases, J lost 6 bases, and 8 bases lay in between. The CDR3 loop is CASSELFGQPQHF. The CDR3 DNA is TGTGCCAGCAGTGAATTATTCGGTCAGCCCCAGCATTTT.

The chain combines TRBV3-1 (or the pseudogene TRBV3-2) with TRBJ1-3, with unresolved D. Trimming removed 1 base from V and 0 bases from J, with 10 bases in between. This CDR3 region has 16 residues. CDR1 is LGHDT and CDR2 is YNNKEL in the germline V gene (reference sequence). CDR3 in amino acids: CASSQGITASGNTIYF. CDR3 sequence (DNA): TGTGCCAGCAGCCAAGGAATAACAGCCTCTGGAAACACCATATATTTT.

This clone was detected once. Distinct nucleotide sequences in the sample also encode this CDR3. The chain combines TRBV7-2 with TRBJ1-1; D remains unclear. The CDR3 is 13 amino acids. V lost 5 bases to trimming and J lost 2 bases, with 9 bases between them. Germline CDR1 and CDR2: SGHTA and FQGNSA. The CDR3 region is CASSLTENTEAFF. The CDR3 DNA is TGTGCCAGCAGCCTCACAGAAAACACTGAAGCTTTCTTT. The full variable domain, in which reference TRBV7-2 and TRBJ1-1 provide the parts outside the CDR3, is GAGVSQSPSNKVTEKGKDVELRCDPISGHTALYWYRQSLGQGLEFLIYFQGNSAPDKSGLPSDRFSAERTGGSVSTLTIQRTQQEDSAVYLCASSLTENTEAFFGQGTRLTVV.

The chain recombines TRBV30 with TRBJ1-3; D unresolved. This CDR3 is 14 amino acids long. V shed 7 bases and J shed 0 bases, with 13 bases lying between them. The germline V gene has CDR1 GTSNPN and CDR2 SVGIG (reference sequence). The CDR3 spells CASSRRGSGNTIYF. DNA of the CDR3: TGTGCCTCCAGCCGGCGGGGCTCTGGAAACACCATATATTTT. Based on the CDR3 plus reference TRBV30 and TRBJ1-3, the full variable domain is SQTIHQWPATLVQPVGSPLSLECTVEGTSNPNLYWYRQAAGRGLQLLFYSVGIGQISSEVPQNLSASRPQDRQFILSSKKLLLSDSGFYLCASSRRGSGNTIYFGEGSWLTVV.

This chain connects TRBV28 to TRBJ2-4; 7 nucleotides agree with TRBD1. Trimming removed 0 bases from V and 0 bases from J; junction bases left unmatched: 2. The germline V gene has CDR1 MDHEN and CDR2 SYDVKM. This CDR3 is 16 amino acids long. The CDR3 DNA reads TGTGCCAGCAGTTTATGGGGACAGTTAGCCAAAAACATTCAGTACTTC. Its translation is CASSLWGQLAKNIQYF.

The J gene is TRBJ2-1, the V gene TRBV7-9; 8 nucleotides line up with TRBD2. Germline CDR1 and CDR2: SEHNR and FQNEAQ (reference sequence). The CDR3 sequence is 17 residues long. With 0 bases clipped from V and 5 bases from J, the junction kept 9 bases outside the gene matches. The CDR3 DNA follows: TGTGCCAGCAGCTTAGCCCGGGCCGGGGGGGCCGACAATGAGCAGTTCTTC. Translation: CASSLARAGGADNEQFF.

The V gene is TRBV7-3, the J gene TRBJ2-1; D unresolved. V dropped 1 base and J dropped 6 bases, with 10 bases sitting between them. Germline V CDR1 and CDR2: SGHTA, FQGTGA. The length of the CDR3 is 14 residues. For the CDR3, the DNA is TGTGCCAGCAGCTTAATGAGGCAAGGCAATGAGCAGTTCTTC. Amino acids: CASSLMRQGNEQFF.

This clone was detected only once. The rearrangement uses TRBV5-1 and TRBJ1-2; tentative D call: TRBD1 (5 bases). Deletions cut 4 bases from V and 5 bases from J, with 15 bases between. CDR1 is SGHRS, CDR2 YFSETQ, per germline. There are 14 residues in the CDR3. CDR3 bases: TGCGCCAGCAGCCCGGAGACAGACTTATATGGCTACACCTTC. This gives the protein CASSPETDLYGYTF.

V gene TRBV5-6 combines with J gene TRBJ1-5; D unresolved. Trimming shortened V by 0 bases and J by 8 bases, and 12 bases separated the two germline ends. This CDR3 spans 14 amino acids. Germline V gene data show CDR1 as SGHDT and CDR2 as YYEEEE. CDR3 bases: TGTGCCAGCAGCTTGGGGCGGGTAAGGAAGCCCCAGCATTTT. Encoded protein: CASSLGRVRKPQHF.

The rearrangement joins TRBV11-2 to TRBJ2-5, with 7 bases fitting TRBD2. V lost 2 bases and J lost 5; bases outside the gene matches: 14. Germline CDR1 and CDR2: SGHAT and FQNNGV. CDR3 length: 17 amino acids. This chain's CDR3 is CASSLMFGGTGGETQYF. The CDR3 region has the DNA TGTGCCAGCAGCTTAATGTTCGGCGGGACCGGGGGGGAGACCCAGTACTTC.

This rearrangement joins TRBV19 to TRBJ2-2, with a weak D call TRBD1 (5 bases). From germline, CDR1 is LNHDA and CDR2 SQIVND (reference sequence). Trimming pared 3 bases from V and 4 bases from J, leaving 9 bases between. The CDR3 runs to 14 residues. The CDR3 nucleotides are TGTGCCAGTAGTATGTCCAGGGTCACCGGGGAGCTGTTTTTT. Its protein is CASSMSRVTGELFF. The whole variable domain, remainder taken from reference TRBV19 and TRBJ2-2, is DGGITQSPKYLFRKEGQNVTLSCEQNLNHDAMYWYRQDPGQGLRLIYYSQIVNDFQKGDIAEGYSVSREKKESFPLTVTSAQKNPTAFYLCASSMSRVTGELFFGEGSRLTVL.

In its sample, this clone was seen once. At the DNA level, this CDR3 is encoded by other sequences in the same sample as well. V is TRBV5-1 and J is TRBJ1-1; perhaps TRBD1 as D (5 bases). Germline CDR1 and CDR2: SGHRS and YFSETQ. This CDR3 is built from 14 residues. V was cut by 2 bases and J by 2 bases, with 10 bases left in between. The CDR3 loop is CASSLATANTEAFF. CDR3 nucleotides: TGCGCCAGCAGCTTAGCGACAGCCAACACTGAAGCTTTCTTT.

This chain uses TRBV11-2 with TRBJ2-3; D is undetermined. The CDR3 has 12 residues. The V gene lost 4 bases and the J gene lost 4 bases, with 6 bases spanning the gap. Germline lookup yields CDR1 SGHAT and CDR2 FQNNGV. CDR3 nucleotide sequence: TGTGCCAGCAGCTCAAATTCAGATACGCAGTATTTT. Its translation is CASSSNSDTQYF.

This clone was observed a handful of times. The rearrangement uses TRBV5-1 and TRBJ1-6; 9 nucleotides align to TRBD1. The V and J ends lost 5 bases and 8 bases, in that order; junction bases with no gene match: 8. The CDR3 runs 15 residues. Germline V gene sequence: CDR1 SGHRS, CDR2 YFSETQ. CDR3 coding DNA: TGCGCCAGCAGAGCCGGGACAGGGTCGGATTCACCCCTCCACTTT. This translates into CASRAGTGSDSPLHF.

The CDR3 loop is CASSIGEEAGEKLFF. As DNA, the CDR3 is TGTGCCAGTAGTATAGGAGAGGAAGCGGGTGAAAAACTGTTTTTT. This chain uses TRBV19 with TRBJ1-4; D remains ambiguous. The ends were cut back, 1 base at V and 7 bases at J, with 13 bases in the middle. The CDR3 is 15 amino acids. Germline assignment: CDR1 LNHDA and CDR2 SQIVND (reference sequence).

Turning to this clone: The sample holds other DNA sequences that translate to the same CDR3. The V and J genes are TRBV18 and TRBJ1-1; D not certain. The CDR3 has 15 residues. V lost 3 bases to trimming and J lost 1 base, with 12 bases between them. Germline V gene sequence: CDR1 KGHSH, CDR2 LQKENI. For the CDR3, the DNA is TGTGCCAGCTCACCGAGACCCCGACAGAACACTGAAGCTTTCTTT. Amino acid sequence: CASSPRPRQNTEAFF. Full variable domain (outside the CDR3, taken from reference TRBV18 and TRBJ1-1): NAGVMQNPRHLVRRRGQEARLRCSPMKGHSHVYWYRQLPEEGLKFMVYLQKENIIDESGMPKERFSAEFPKEGPSILRIQQVVRGDSAAYFCASSPRPRQNTEAFFGQGTRLTVV.

The V gene is TRBV7-2, the J gene TRBJ2-7; 8 bases align to TRBD2. Germline-derived CDR1 and CDR2 are SGHTA and FQGNSA. The CDR3 length is 13 residues. The junction had 5 bases not matched to a gene; V was cut back by 8 bases and J by 2 bases. CDR3 nucleotide sequence: TGTGCCAGCGCAATACTAGCGGCCTACGAGCAGTACTTC. It is translated as CASAILAAYEQYF.

This rearrangement joins TRBV19 to TRBJ1-4, with unresolved D. The germline gives CDR1 LNHDA, CDR2 SQIVND (reference sequence). The CDR3 length is 13 residues. The V end was cut by 3 bases, the J end by 7 bases, with 9 bases between. CDR3 loop: CASSIDTVEKLFF. Here the CDR3 DNA reads TGTGCCAGTAGTATTGATACGGTTGAAAAACTGTTTTTT.

The V and J genes are TRBV5-1 and TRBJ2-1; 8 bases match TRBD1. Germline V lookup: CDR1 SGHRS, CDR2 YFSETQ. The length of the CDR3 is 13 residues. V was pared by 6 bases and J by 7 bases, with 6 bases of the junction left unmatched. The DNA of the CDR3 is TGCGCCAGCAACGTCCAGGGGGCTAATGAGCAGTTCTTC. Translated, it gives CASNVQGANEQFF.

This clone was observed a few times. V gene TRBV2 combines with J gene TRBJ1-2; 8 bases agree with TRBD1. Germline-derived CDR1 and CDR2 are SNHLY and FYNNEI. CDR3 size: 15 residues. V lost 8 bases, J lost 5 bases, and 13 bases stayed unmatched. As DNA, the CDR3 is TGTGCCAGCGCGGGACAGGTGAATTATATATATGGCTACACCTTC. Translated, it gives CASAGQVNYIYGYTF.

The chain is built from TRBV10-3 and TRBJ2-1; D is perhaps TRBD1 (6 bases). The V end was cut by 6 bases, the J end by 8 bases, with 17 bases between. CDR1 and CDR2 (germline): ENHRY, SYGVKD. This CDR3 is 14 amino acids long. CDR3 region: CAIRALGHPHEQFF. The CDR3 DNA reads as TGTGCCATCAGGGCCCTGGGACACCCCCATGAGCAGTTCTTC.

The chain links TRBV15 to TRBJ2-7; D not certain. Germline V gives CDR1 LNHNV, CDR2 YYDKDF (reference sequence). This CDR3 has 15 residues. Trimming pared 0 bases from V and 2 bases from J, leaving 11 bases between. The CDR3: CATSRDSYGAYEQYF. The DNA of the CDR3 is TGTGCCACCAGCAGAGATAGCTATGGAGCCTACGAGCAGTACTTC. Filled out from reference TRBV15 and TRBJ2-7, the complete variable domain reads DAMVIQNPRYQVTQFGKPVTLSCSQTLNHNVMYWYQQKSSQAPKLLFHYYDKDFNNEADTPDNFQSRRPNTSFCFLDIRSPGLGDTAMYLCATSRDSYGAYEQYFGPGTRLTVT.

The CDR3 sequence is CASSLPAAEVSGANVLTF. In DNA, the CDR3 is TGTGCCAGCAGTTTACCGGCGGCGGAGGTCTCTGGGGCCAACGTCCTGACTTTC. V and J are TRBV28 and TRBJ2-6; D is possibly TRBD2 (5 bases). The V and J ends lost 2 bases and 0 bases respectively, with 14 bases between them. CDR1 is MDHEN and CDR2 is SYDVKM in the germline V gene. This CDR3 has 18 amino acids.

The chain carries TRBV27 and TRBJ2-1; TRBD2 matches 7 bases. The CDR3 loop spans 17 amino acids. The germline V gene has CDR1 MNHEY and CDR2 SMNVEV (reference sequence). After removal of 0 bases from V and 4 bases from J, the junction contained 9 bases not matched to a gene. As DNA, the CDR3 is TGTGCCAGCAGTTTATCAGGGGAGGGAACCCCTTACAATGAGCAGTTCTTC. It codes for CASSLSGEGTPYNEQFF.